The next 9 T cell receptor beta chains were all read from a single sample in a study of Graves' ophthalmopathy and Graves' hyperthyroidism. Amplification targeted the TCR beta CDR3 regions, with RNA transcripts as the source material. First-round RT-PCR used HTBI primers; second-round multiplex PCR followed. TCRdb fed the multiplex PCR reads into MiXCR, producing one record per CDR3 protein. The profile shows about 1.2 million distinct CDR3 sequences, 35% to 45% of them singletons. Sequencing used peripheral blood or thyroid tissue (not recorded which). Receptor source: an adult man with Graves' hyperthyroidism.

The chain is built from TRBV2 and TRBJ2-5; D may be TRBD1 (6 bases). The CDR3 is 14 amino acids. From germline, CDR1 is SNHLY and CDR2 FYNNEI. Trimming cost V 3 bases and J 9 bases, with 17 bases left between them. DNA of the CDR3: TGTGCCAGCAGTGACCGGGACACATATCAGCCCCAGTACTTC. Encoded protein: CASSDRDTYQPQYF.

This clonotype was picked up many times. V is TRBV7-8 and J is TRBJ1-2; D is ambiguous. This CDR3 spans 12 amino acids. Germline V gene lookup returns CDR1 SGHVS and CDR2 FQNEAQ. The V and J ends lost 5 bases and 6 bases respectively, with 10 bases between them. The CDR3 DNA sequence: TGTGCCAGCAGCCTCGGTTACGATGGCTACACCTTC. Its protein product is CASSLGYDGYTF.

The chain joins TRBV10-3 to TRBJ2-7; D remains ambiguous. The CDR3 spans 12 residues. V was shortened by 10 bases and J by 4 bases, with 14 bases between the two germline ends. Germline V gene sequence: CDR1 ENHRY, CDR2 SYGVKD. The DNA of the CDR3 is TGTGCCAGCAGGAATAGGTGGTACGAGCAGTACTTC. Its translation is CASRNRWYEQYF.

The rearrangement joins TRBV7-2 to TRBJ2-2; D not resolved. The CDR3 is made up of 14 amino acids. The germline V and J ends were trimmed by 1 base and 3 bases, with 6 bases remaining between them. Germline CDR1 SGHTA, CDR2 FQGNSA. DNA of the CDR3: TGTGCCAGCAGCTTAGGGGCTTACACCGGGGAGCTGTTTTTT. This encodes CASSLGAYTGELFF.

This sequence joins TRBV29-1 and TRBJ2-7; possibly TRBD1 for D (5 bases). The V end lost 8 bases, the J end lost 3 bases, and 11 bases lay between the germline ends. Looked up from germline, CDR1 is SQVTM and CDR2 is ANQGSEA. The CDR3 loop spans 11 amino acids. The CDR3 loop is CSFNQGYEQYF. CDR3 nucleotide sequence: TGCAGCTTCAACCAGGGCTACGAGCAGTACTTC.

The table lists this clonotype with a few counts. This sequence joins TRBV6-6 and TRBJ1-5; D ambiguous. Trimming shortened V by 6 bases and J by 0 bases, and 9 bases separated the two germline ends. This CDR3 has 14 amino acids. Per the germline V gene, CDR1 is MNHNY and CDR2 is SVGAGI (reference sequence). Here the CDR3 DNA reads TGTGCCAGCAGAGCCTGGGATAGCAATCAGCCCCAGCATTTT. Translated: CASRAWDSNQPQHF.

The rearrangement uses TRBV9 and TRBJ1-3, with D possibly being TRBD1 (6 bases). The CDR3 spans 17 residues. Per the germline V gene, CDR1 is SGDLS and CDR2 is YYNGEE. V gave up 2 bases and J gave up 0 bases, with 15 bases separating them. DNA for the CDR3: TGTGCCAGCAGCGTCGGGTCGGGGGCCCGCTCTGGAAACACCATATATTTT. Translation: CASSVGSGARSGNTIYF.

This clonotype was seen many times. This chain's CDR3 is CATSRKVIPANYGYTF. DNA for the CDR3: TGTGCCACCAGCAGAAAAGTTATCCCCGCTAACTATGGCTACACCTTC. The chain has TRBV15 and TRBJ1-2, with D unresolved. V lost 2 bases to trimming and J lost 0 bases, with 13 bases between them. The germline V gene has CDR1 LNHNV and CDR2 YYDKDF (reference sequence). The CDR3 loop spans 16 amino acids.

V is TRBV19 and J is TRBJ2-7; TRBD2 might be the D (6 bases). The germline gives CDR1 LNHDA, CDR2 SQIVND (reference sequence). The CDR3 contains 14 residues. Trimming removed 10 bases at V and 4 bases at J, with 20 bases between. Written as DNA, the CDR3 is TGTGCCACCTCAAGGGCGGGGAGAGGTTACGAGCAGTACTTC. Translating gives CATSRAGRGYEQYF.